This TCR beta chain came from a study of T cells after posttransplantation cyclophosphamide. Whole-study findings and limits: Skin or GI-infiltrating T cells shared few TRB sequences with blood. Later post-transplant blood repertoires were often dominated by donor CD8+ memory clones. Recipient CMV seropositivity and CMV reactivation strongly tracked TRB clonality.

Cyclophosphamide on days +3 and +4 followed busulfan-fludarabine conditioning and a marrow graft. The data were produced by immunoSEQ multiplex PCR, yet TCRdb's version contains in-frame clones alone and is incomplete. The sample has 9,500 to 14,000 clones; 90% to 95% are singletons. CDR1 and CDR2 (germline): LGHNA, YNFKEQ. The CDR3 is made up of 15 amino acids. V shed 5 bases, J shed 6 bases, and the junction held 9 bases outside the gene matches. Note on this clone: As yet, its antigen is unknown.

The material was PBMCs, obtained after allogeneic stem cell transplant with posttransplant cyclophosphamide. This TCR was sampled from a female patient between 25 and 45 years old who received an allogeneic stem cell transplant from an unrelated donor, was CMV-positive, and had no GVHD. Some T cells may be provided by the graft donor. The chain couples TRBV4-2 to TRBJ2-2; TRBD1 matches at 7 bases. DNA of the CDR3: TGTGCCAGCAGCTCCGAGGGGGCCCAGGCCGGGGAGCTGTTTTTT. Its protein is CASSSEGAQAGELFF.